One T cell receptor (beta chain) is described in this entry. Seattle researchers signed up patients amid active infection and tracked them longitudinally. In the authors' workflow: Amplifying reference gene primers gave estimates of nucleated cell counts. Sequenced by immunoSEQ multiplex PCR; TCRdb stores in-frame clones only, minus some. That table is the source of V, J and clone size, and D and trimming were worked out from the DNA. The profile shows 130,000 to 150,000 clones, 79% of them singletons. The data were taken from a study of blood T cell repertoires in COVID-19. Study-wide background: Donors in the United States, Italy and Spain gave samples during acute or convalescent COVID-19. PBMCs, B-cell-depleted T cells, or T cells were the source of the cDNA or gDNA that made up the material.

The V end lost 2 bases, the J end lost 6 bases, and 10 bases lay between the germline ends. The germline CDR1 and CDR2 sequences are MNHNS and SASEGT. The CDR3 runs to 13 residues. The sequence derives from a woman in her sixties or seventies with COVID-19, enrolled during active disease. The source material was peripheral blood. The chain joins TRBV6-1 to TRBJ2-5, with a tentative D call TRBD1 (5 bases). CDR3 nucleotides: TGTGCCAGCAGTGAACCCAGGGCCAAGACCCAGTACTTC. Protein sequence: CASSEPRAKTQYF.